The source of this T cell receptor (beta chain) is a study of T cells in Graves' hyperthyroidism and ophthalmopathy. Study-level results: Most thyroid-expanded clonotypes above 0.001 were also found in blood. It was a median about 6 months before onset that the model predicted ophthalmopathy.

What was amplified from RNA transcripts were TCR beta CDR3 regions. First-round RT-PCR of the TCR CDR3 relied on the HTBI primer set. TCRdb re-analysed the multiplex PCR reads in MiXCR, keeping a single row per CDR3 protein. The profile covers hundreds of thousands of distinct CDR3 sequences, with roughly 14% appearing a single time and over 3.5% taken by the ten largest. On the basis of clinical symptoms, serum thyroxine and TRAb, thyroid ultrasound and orbital computed tomography, diagnoses were made. PBMCs were obtained from 10 ml fresh peripheral blood. CDR3 size: 16 residues. The germline CDR1 and CDR2 sequences are SGHAT and FQNNGV. J lost 5 bases, V lost 4 bases, and 13 bases had no gene match. This clonotype was counted ten times or more. As yet, its antigen is unknown.

The V call is TRBV11-2, the J call TRBJ2-5; 7 bases are a match to TRBD2. Sample: blood. The clonotype comes from a woman aged 40 to 50 with Graves' ophthalmopathy. The CDR3 region is CASSSTIAGRDETQYF. The CDR3, as DNA: TGTGCCAGCAGCTCAACCATTGCGGGGAGGGATGAGACCCAGTACTTC.